These 10 T cell receptor beta chains share one sample of origin, sequenced in a study of T cell repertoires in cytomegalovirus infection (dated by TCRdb to between 2018 and 2021). Sequencing used an Illumina HiSeq 1500. Starting from the raw public reads, TCRdb applied fastp trimming at Q25, assembled clones with MiXCR and retained in-frame beta chains. Here each entry gathers all rows of one CDR3 protein and keeps the most common genes and DNA. For this sample the table gives roughly 230,000 distinct CDR3 sequences, of which 20% to 25% were detected only once. The ten largest clonotypes hold around a sixth of the sample. The sample consisted of CD8+ T cells from PBMCs. All receptors derive from a human donor in good health (CMV status not recorded). Some clones in this sample may be carry-over from other donors' samples.

The CDR3 region is CASSSGGGTGNTIYF. The CDR3 DNA sequence: TGTGCCAGCAGCTCAGGAGGCGGTACTGGAAACACCATATATTTT. The J gene is TRBJ1-3, the V gene TRBV9; D gene unclear. Deletions cut 4 bases from V and 2 bases from J, with 13 bases between. Per germline, CDR1 SGDLS and CDR2 YYNGEE. The CDR3 sequence is 15 residues long. The full variable domain, with the rest looked up from reference TRBV9 and TRBJ1-3, is DSGVTQTPKHLITATGQRVTLRCSPRSGDLSVYWYQQSLDQGLQFLIQYYNGEERAKGNILERFSAQQFPDLHSELNLSSLELGDSALYFCASSSGGGTGNTIYFGEGSWLTVV.

The genes are TRBV20-1 and TRBJ2-3; 11 bases fit TRBD2. The germline CDR1 and CDR2 sequences are DFQATT and SNEGSKA (reference sequence). This CDR3 is 20 amino acids long. J was trimmed by 0 bases and V by 3 bases; bases with no gene match: 17. CDR3 protein: CSASRLAGGQGRVSTDTQYF. CDR3 nucleotides: TGCAGTGCTAGCCGGCTAGCGGGGGGTCAAGGGAGGGTGAGCACAGATACGCAGTATTTT.

This clonotype has more than one count but fewer than ten. The chain couples TRBV7-3 to TRBJ2-1; TRBD2 matches 10 bases. The CDR3 consists of 15 residues. Germline-derived CDR1 and CDR2 are SGHTA and FQGTGA. V trimming: 5 bases; J trimming: 2 bases; junction bases outside the gene matches: 3. CDR3 sequence: CASSQAGGTYNEQFF. The CDR3 nucleotides read TGTGCCAGCAGCCAAGCGGGGGGGACCTACAATGAGCAGTTCTTC.

This clonotype was counted many times. The CDR3 here is CASKPSGETQYF. DNA for the CDR3: TGTGCCAGCAAACCCTCCGGGGAGACCCAGTACTTC. The chain recombines TRBV7-6 with TRBJ2-5; D is ambiguous. The CDR3 is 12 amino acids. The germline gives CDR1 SGHVS, CDR2 FNYEAQ. Trimming took 7 bases from V and 5 from J, leaving 11 bases between them.

This clonotype was observed a handful of times. The J gene is TRBJ2-7, the V gene TRBV5-1; 8 nucleotides agree with TRBD1. The germline V gene has CDR1 SGHRS and CDR2 YFSETQ. Trimming at V came to 2 bases and at J to 5 bases, leaving 3 bases not matched to a gene. The CDR3 is 13 residues long. CDR3 sequence reads: CASSFGQGHEQYF. In nucleotides, the CDR3 is TGCGCCAGCAGCTTCGGACAGGGCCACGAGCAGTACTTC.

The chain employs TRBV6-2 or TRBV6-3 and TRBJ1-6; no clear D. The V gene lost 5 bases and the J gene lost 0 bases, with 11 bases spanning the gap. This CDR3 region has 16 residues. Germline-derived CDR1 and CDR2 are MNHEY and SVGEGT. The CDR3, as DNA: TGTGCCAGCAGTCCCGGGAGAGACTCCTATAATTCACCCCTCCACTTT. Translation: CASSPGRDSYNSPLHF.

This clonotype was picked up a small number of times. CDR3 protein: CASSQQQGYEQFF. DNA of the CDR3: TGTGCCAGCAGCCAACAACAGGGTTATGAGCAGTTCTTC. The V gene is TRBV4-2, the J gene TRBJ2-1; TRBD1 is a possible D gene (6 bases). V was trimmed by 2 bases and J by 8 bases, leaving 10 bases between them. Per the germline V gene, CDR1 is LGHNA and CDR2 is YNFKEQ. The CDR3 sequence is 13 residues long.

This chain uses TRBV7-9 with TRBJ2-7; D is ambiguous. The length of the CDR3 is 12 residues. V was cut by 5 bases and J by 7 bases, with 12 bases left in between. The germline V gene encodes CDR1 SEHNR and CDR2 FQNEAQ (reference sequence). CDR3: CASSPSGREQYF. The CDR3 DNA sequence: TGTGCCAGCAGCCCTTCGGGCAGGGAGCAGTACTTC.

The J gene is TRBJ1-2, the V gene TRBV15; D is unclear. The length of the CDR3 is 14 residues. V lost 4 bases, J lost 4 bases, and 13 bases lay in between. CDR1 is LNHNV and CDR2 is YYDKDF in the germline V gene (reference sequence). CDR3 amino acids: CATSIEGTSYGYTF. The CDR3 bases are TGTGCCACCAGCATTGAGGGCACGAGCTATGGCTACACCTTC. The full variable domain, in which reference TRBV15 and TRBJ1-2 provide the parts outside the CDR3, is DAMVIQNPRYQVTQFGKPVTLSCSQTLNHNVMYWYQQKSSQAPKLLFHYYDKDFNNEADTPDNFQSRRPNTSFCFLDIRSPGLGDTAMYLCATSIEGTSYGYTFGSGTRLTVV.

This sequence joins TRBV6-5 and TRBJ2-7; D is tentatively TRBD1 or TRBD2 (5 bases each). Looked up from germline, CDR1 is MNHEY and CDR2 is SVGAGI. The CDR3 has 13 amino acids. Trimming removed 7 bases at V and 5 bases at J, with 15 bases between. CDR3 DNA: TGTGCCAGCAAAACGTGGGGGAGCGACGAGCAGTACTTC. This codes for CASKTWGSDEQYF.